These 18 T cell receptor beta chains originate from one sample sequenced in a study of beta chain features in type 1 diabetes. Of the isolated RNA, all was reverse transcribed, and so the sequenced material was expressed TCRB transcripts. Generated by immunoSEQ multiplex PCR, the TCRdb table keeps only in-frame clones and is missing some. The profile shows 200,000 to 250,000 clones, 68% of them singletons. Sequencing was performed on naive CD4+ T cells from blood. Receptors originate from a man under 40 in good health.

The CDR3 sequence: CSVEPGFSAVSYNEQFF. The CDR3 DNA follows: TGCAGCGTTGAACCCGGCTTTTCAGCGGTGTCCTACAATGAGCAGTTCTTC. The V gene is TRBV29-1, the J gene TRBJ2-1; D is possibly TRBD2 (5 bases). Trimming cost V 2 bases and J 1 base, with 18 bases left between them. The CDR3 spans 17 residues. Germline V gene sequence: CDR1 SQVTM, CDR2 ANQGSEA.

Note on this clone: Additional DNA sequences in this sample encode the identical CDR3. The V call is TRBV29-1, the J call TRBJ2-7; D is unresolved. CDR3 length equals 12 residues. In germline, CDR1 is SQVTM, CDR2 ANQGSEA. V lost 3 bases to trimming and J lost 1 base, with 7 bases between them. The CDR3 DNA reads TGCAGCGTTGAGGGCAGTTCCTACGAGCAGTACTTC. Translating gives CSVEGSSYEQYF.

This clone was counted between two and nine times. The rearrangement links TRBV2 to TRBJ2-3, with D perhaps being TRBD1 or TRBD2 (5 bases each). Trimming stripped 8 bases from V and 2 bases from J, with 14 bases between. The CDR3 contains 14 residues. Germline CDR1 and CDR2: SNHLY and FYNNEI. The DNA of the CDR3 is TGTGCCAGCTCCGGGACCACAGCCACAGATACGCAGTATTTT. Encoded protein: CASSGTTATDTQYF.

This clone was counted a few times. The genes are TRBV19 and TRBJ2-1; no reliable D call. This CDR3 is 12 amino acids long. The germline V gene encodes CDR1 LNHDA and CDR2 SQIVND (reference sequence). V lost 3 bases, J lost 9 bases, and 9 bases lay in between. The CDR3 loop is CASSIKAAEQFF. The CDR3 DNA reads TGTGCCAGTAGTATTAAGGCCGCTGAGCAGTTCTTC.

The V and J genes are TRBV27 and TRBJ2-7, with 7 positions matching TRBD1. With 4 bases clipped from V and 7 bases from J, the junction kept 16 bases outside the gene matches. Germline values: CDR1 MNHEY, CDR2 SMNVEV (reference sequence). The CDR3 is made up of 16 amino acids. The CDR3 coding sequence is TGTGCCAGCAGTTCCCCCGGGACAGCTTTGAATTCAGAGCAGTACTTC. It is translated as CASSSPGTALNSEQYF.

This clone was seen more than once but under ten times. The junction and the germline gene differ at one end; a read error may be behind it. The gene calls are TRBV30 and TRBJ2-1; TRBD2 might be the D (5 bases). Germline values: CDR1 GTSNPN, CDR2 SVGIG (reference sequence). The CDR3 has 11 residues. The CDR3 sequence: CAWSVSTEELF. The CDR3 bases are TGTGCCTGGAGTGTATCTACGGAGGAACTCTTC.

This chain uses TRBV10-2 with TRBJ2-1, with 10 positions matching TRBD2. Unmatched junction bases numbered 7, after V lost 7 bases and J lost 4 bases. Germline V gives CDR1 WSHSY, CDR2 SAAADI. This CDR3 has 15 amino acids. CDR3 amino acids: CASKMGLARYNEQFF. In nucleotides, the CDR3 is TGCGCCAGCAAGATGGGACTAGCGAGGTACAATGAGCAGTTCTTC.

The J gene is TRBJ2-7, the V gene TRBV7-2; D might be TRBD2 (5 bases). Germline CDR1 reads SGHTA; CDR2 reads FQGNSA. The germline V and J ends were trimmed by 4 bases and 2 bases, with 15 bases remaining between them. The CDR3 loop spans 15 amino acids. The CDR3 sequence: CASSSYRGSTYEQYF. CDR3 DNA: TGTGCCAGCAGCTCGTATCGAGGGAGCACCTACGAGCAGTACTTC.

V is TRBV27 and J is TRBJ2-5, with a tentative D call TRBD2 (6 bases). The V and J ends lost 6 bases and 7 bases respectively, with 15 bases between them. The CDR3 has 13 residues. Germline CDR1 and CDR2: MNHEY and SMNVEV (reference sequence). The DNA for the CDR3 is TGTGCCAGCAGCTGGACTAACCGGGGGACCCAGTACTTC. This encodes CASSWTNRGTQYF.

The chain uses TRBV28 and TRBJ1-2; D is unresolved. CDR1 and CDR2 (germline): MDHEN, SYDVKM. The V end lost 5 bases, the J end lost 6 bases, and 10 bases lay between the germline ends. CDR3 size: 12 residues. The DNA of the CDR3 is TGTGCCAGCAGTCCCAGGACGGATGGCTACACCTTC. It specifies CASSPRTDGYTF.

V and J are TRBV30 and TRBJ1-2; TRBD1 might be the D (6 bases). V lost 2 bases, J lost 6 bases, and 13 bases lay in between. Germline V CDR1 and CDR2: GTSNPN, SVGIG (reference sequence). The CDR3 has 13 amino acids. CDR3 sequence (DNA): TGTGCCTGGAGTCCCCGACAGGCCGATGGCTACACCTTC. The encoded protein is CAWSPRQADGYTF.

The chain uses TRBV4-3 and TRBJ2-1; the D is unclear. The CDR3 consists of 14 residues. V gave up 3 bases and J gave up 4 bases, with 10 bases separating them. In germline, CDR1 is LGHNA, CDR2 YSLEER. CDR3 in DNA: TGCGCCAGCAGCCAGGACGGACCTTACAATGAGCAGTTCTTC. This encodes CASSQDGPYNEQFF.

The chain's CDR3 is CASSATVDSYNEQFF. The CDR3 region has the DNA TGCGCCAGCAGCGCGACAGTGGACTCCTACAATGAGCAGTTCTTC. V is TRBV5-1 and J is TRBJ2-1; the D gene is possibly TRBD1 (5 bases). The V gene lost 4 bases and the J gene lost 0 bases, with 11 bases spanning the gap. CDR1 is SGHRS, CDR2 YFSETQ, per germline. The CDR3 spans 15 residues. The variable domain in full, completed from reference TRBV5-1 and TRBJ2-1, reads KAGVTQTPRYLIKTRGQQVTLSCSPISGHRSVSWYQQTPGQGLQFLFEYFSETQRNKGNFPGRFSGRQFSNSRSEMNVSTLELGDSALYLCASSATVDSYNEQFFGPGTRLTVL.

The chain combines TRBV29-1 with TRBJ2-1; 7 bases match TRBD1. CDR3 size: 15 residues. Unmatched junction bases numbered 6, after V lost 4 bases and J lost 0 bases. In germline, CDR1 is SQVTM, CDR2 ANQGSEA. CDR3 protein: CSVALDRSSYNEQFF. The CDR3 nucleotides are TGCAGCGTTGCGCTGGACAGGAGCTCCTACAATGAGCAGTTCTTC.

In this sample, this clone turned up a few times. V usage is TRBV7-9 and J usage is TRBJ2-4; 7 nucleotides line up with TRBD1. V lost 3 bases, J lost 8 bases, and 10 bases stayed unmatched. Per germline, CDR1 SEHNR and CDR2 FQNEAQ (reference sequence). CDR3 length: 15 amino acids. The CDR3 DNA sequence: TGTGCCAGCAGCTTCCGAACAGGGGCCGGGGACATTCAGTACTTC. Translating it yields CASSFRTGAGDIQYF.

This chain joins TRBV6-1 and TRBJ2-7; 10 positions match TRBD2. This CDR3 comprises 16 residues. Germline lookup yields CDR1 MNHNS and CDR2 SASEGT. After removal of 4 bases from V and 6 bases from J, the junction contained 12 bases not matched to a gene. In DNA form, the CDR3 reads TGTGCCAGCAGTGGAGGTCCGGGACTAGCGACCCGCGAGCAGTACTTC. It specifies CASSGGPGLATREQYF.

The gene calls are TRBV15 and TRBJ1-5, with D unclear. The germline V and J ends were trimmed by 3 bases and 4 bases, with 10 bases remaining between them. The CDR3 length is 14 residues. From germline, CDR1 is LNHNV and CDR2 YYDKDF (reference sequence). This CDR3 reads CATSRIGGNQPQHF. In DNA, the CDR3 is TGTGCCACCAGCAGGATTGGAGGGAATCAGCCCCAGCATTTT.

With respect to this clone: Distinct nucleotide sequences in the sample also encode this CDR3. The chain carries TRBV7-2 and TRBJ2-3, with no clear D. This CDR3 region has 14 residues. V shed 5 bases and J shed 0 bases, with 9 bases lying between them. Looked up from germline, CDR1 is SGHTA and CDR2 is FQGNSA. CDR3 DNA sequence: TGTGCCAGCAGCCTCACCTCTAGCACAGATACGCAGTATTTT. Translation: CASSLTSSTDTQYF. The full variable domain, completed using reference TRBV7-2 and TRBJ2-3, is GAGVSQSPSNKVTEKGKDVELRCDPISGHTALYWYRQSLGQGLEFLIYFQGNSAPDKSGLPSDRFSAERTGGSVSTLTIQRTQQEDSAVYLCASSLTSSTDTQYFGPGTRLTVL.